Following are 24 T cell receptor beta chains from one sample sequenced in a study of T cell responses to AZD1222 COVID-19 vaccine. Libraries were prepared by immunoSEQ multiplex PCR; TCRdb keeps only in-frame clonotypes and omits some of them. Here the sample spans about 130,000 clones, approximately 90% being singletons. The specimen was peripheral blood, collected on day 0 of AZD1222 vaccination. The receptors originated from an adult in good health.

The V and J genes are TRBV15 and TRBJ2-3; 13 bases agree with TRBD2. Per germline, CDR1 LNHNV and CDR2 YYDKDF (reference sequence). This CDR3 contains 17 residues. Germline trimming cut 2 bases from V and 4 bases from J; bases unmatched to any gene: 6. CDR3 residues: CATSRPGTSGIPDTQYF. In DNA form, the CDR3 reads TGTGCCACCAGCAGACCCGGGACTAGCGGGATCCCAGATACGCAGTATTTT.

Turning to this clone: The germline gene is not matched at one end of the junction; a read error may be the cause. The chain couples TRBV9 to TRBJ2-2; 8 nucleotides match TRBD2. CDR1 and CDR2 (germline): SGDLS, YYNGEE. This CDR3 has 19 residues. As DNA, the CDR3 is TGTGCCCGCAGCGCCCGGGGGGGATATAGGACCCAGAACACCGGGGAGCTGTTTTTT. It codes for CARSARGGYRTQNTGELFF.

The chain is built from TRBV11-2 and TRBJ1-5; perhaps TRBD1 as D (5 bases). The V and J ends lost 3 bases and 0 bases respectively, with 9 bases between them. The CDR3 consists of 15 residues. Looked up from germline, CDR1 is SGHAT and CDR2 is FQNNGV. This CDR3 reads CASSFTGGSNQPQHF. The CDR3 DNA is TGTGCCAGCAGCTTCACTGGGGGTAGCAATCAGCCCCAGCATTTT. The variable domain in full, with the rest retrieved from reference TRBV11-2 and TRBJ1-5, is EAGVAQSPRYKIIEKRQSVAFWCNPISGHATLYWYQQILGQGPKLLIQFQNNGVVDDSQLPKDRFSAERLKGVDSTLKIQPAKLEDSAVYLCASSFTGGSNQPQHFGDGTRLSIL.

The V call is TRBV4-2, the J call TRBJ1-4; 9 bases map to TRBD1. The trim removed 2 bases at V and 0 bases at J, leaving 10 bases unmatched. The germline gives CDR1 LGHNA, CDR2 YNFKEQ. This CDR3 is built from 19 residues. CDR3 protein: CASSQRAQGARATNEKLFF. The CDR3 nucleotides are TGTGCCAGCAGCCAAAGAGCACAGGGGGCGCGGGCAACTAATGAAAAACTGTTTTTT.

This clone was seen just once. The CDR3 DNA sequence: TGTGCCAGCAGCTTAGATCGGGCGGATAAACCGTACTTC. As protein: CASSLDRADKPYF. This chain joins TRBV11-2 and TRBJ2-7; D ambiguous. The V gene's germline CDR1 is SGHAT and CDR2 FQNNGV. The CDR3 has 13 amino acids. V lost 0 bases to trimming and J lost 12 bases, with 15 bases between them.

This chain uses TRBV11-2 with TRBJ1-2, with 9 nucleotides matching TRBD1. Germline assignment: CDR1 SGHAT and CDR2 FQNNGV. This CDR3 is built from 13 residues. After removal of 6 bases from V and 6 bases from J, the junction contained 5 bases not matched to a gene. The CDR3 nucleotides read TGTGCCAGCAGACAACAGGGGGCGGATGGCTACACCTTC. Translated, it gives CASRQQGADGYTF.

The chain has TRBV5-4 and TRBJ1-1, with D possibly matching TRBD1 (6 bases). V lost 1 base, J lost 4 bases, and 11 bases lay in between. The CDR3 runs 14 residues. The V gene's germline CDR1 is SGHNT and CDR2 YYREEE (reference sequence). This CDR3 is CASSLLGAGTEAFF. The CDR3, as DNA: TGTGCCAGCAGCTTGCTGGGGGCTGGCACTGAAGCTTTCTTT.

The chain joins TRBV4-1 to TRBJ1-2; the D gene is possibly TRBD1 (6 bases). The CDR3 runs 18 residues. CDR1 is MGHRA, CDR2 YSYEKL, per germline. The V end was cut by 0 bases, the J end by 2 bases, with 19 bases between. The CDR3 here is CASSQDRGAGRENYGYTF. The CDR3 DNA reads TGCGCCAGCAGCCAAGATAGGGGGGCGGGCAGGGAGAACTATGGCTACACCTTC.

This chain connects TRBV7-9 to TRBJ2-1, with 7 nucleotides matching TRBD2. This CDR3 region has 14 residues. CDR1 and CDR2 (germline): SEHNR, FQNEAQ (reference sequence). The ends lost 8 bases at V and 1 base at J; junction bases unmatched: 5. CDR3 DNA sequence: TGTGCCAGCGGGTCTAGCGGATCCTACAATGAGCAGTTCTTC. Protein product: CASGSSGSYNEQFF.

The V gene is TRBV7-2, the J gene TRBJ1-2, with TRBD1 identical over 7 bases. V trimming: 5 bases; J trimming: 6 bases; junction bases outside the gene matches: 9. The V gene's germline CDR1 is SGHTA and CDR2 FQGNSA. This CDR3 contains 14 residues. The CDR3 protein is CASSPNRGEHGYTF. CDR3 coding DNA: TGTGCCAGCAGCCCGAACAGGGGTGAACATGGCTACACCTTC.

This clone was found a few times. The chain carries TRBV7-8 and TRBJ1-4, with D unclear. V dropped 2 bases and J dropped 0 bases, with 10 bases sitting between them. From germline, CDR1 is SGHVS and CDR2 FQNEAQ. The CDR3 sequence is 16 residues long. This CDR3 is CASSLKSLATNEKLFF. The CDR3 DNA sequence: TGTGCCAGCAGCTTAAAAAGCCTTGCAACTAATGAAAAACTGTTTTTT. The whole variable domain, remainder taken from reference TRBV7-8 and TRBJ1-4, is GAGVSQSPRYKVAKRGQDVALRCDPISGHVSLFWYQQALGQGPEFLTYFQNEAQLDKSGLPSDRFFAERPEGSVSTLKIQRTQQEDSAVYLCASSLKSLATNEKLFFGSGTQLSVL.

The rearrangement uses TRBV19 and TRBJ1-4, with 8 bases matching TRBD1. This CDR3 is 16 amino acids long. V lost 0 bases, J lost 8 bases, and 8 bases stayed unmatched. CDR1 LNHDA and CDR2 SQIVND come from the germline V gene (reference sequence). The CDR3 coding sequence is TGTGCCAGTAGTATAGACCAGACAGGGGCGCGAGAAAAACTGTTTTTT. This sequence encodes CASSIDQTGAREKLFF.

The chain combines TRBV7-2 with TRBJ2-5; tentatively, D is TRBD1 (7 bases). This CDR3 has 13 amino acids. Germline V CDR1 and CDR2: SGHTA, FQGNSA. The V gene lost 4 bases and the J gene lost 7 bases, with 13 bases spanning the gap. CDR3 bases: TGTGCCAGCAGCTCCGACAGGGAGGCGACCCAGTACTTC. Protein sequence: CASSSDREATQYF.

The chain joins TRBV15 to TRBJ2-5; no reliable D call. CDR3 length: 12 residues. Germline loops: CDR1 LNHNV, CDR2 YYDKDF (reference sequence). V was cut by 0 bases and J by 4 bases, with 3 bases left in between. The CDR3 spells CATSRDGETQYF. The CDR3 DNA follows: TGTGCCACCAGCAGAGATGGAGAGACCCAGTACTTC.

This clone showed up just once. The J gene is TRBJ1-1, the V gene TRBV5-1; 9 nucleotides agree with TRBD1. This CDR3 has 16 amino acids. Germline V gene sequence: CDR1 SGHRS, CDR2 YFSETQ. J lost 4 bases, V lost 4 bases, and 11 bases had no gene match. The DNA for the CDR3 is TGCGCCAGCAGCCAGAGACAGGGGGTTGGGGGCACTGAAGCTTTCTTT. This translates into CASSQRQGVGGTEAFF.

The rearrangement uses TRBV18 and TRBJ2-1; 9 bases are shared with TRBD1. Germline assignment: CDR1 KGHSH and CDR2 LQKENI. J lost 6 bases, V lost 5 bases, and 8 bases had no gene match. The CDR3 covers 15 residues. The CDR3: CASSEQGAIVNEQFF. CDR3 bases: TGTGCCAGCTCAGAACAGGGGGCCATCGTCAATGAGCAGTTCTTC.

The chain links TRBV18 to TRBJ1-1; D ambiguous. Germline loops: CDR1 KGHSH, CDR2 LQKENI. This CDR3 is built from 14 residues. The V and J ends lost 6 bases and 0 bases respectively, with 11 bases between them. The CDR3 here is CASSTRQLNTEAFF. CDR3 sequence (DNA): TGTGCCAGCTCTACAAGGCAGTTGAACACTGAAGCTTTCTTT.

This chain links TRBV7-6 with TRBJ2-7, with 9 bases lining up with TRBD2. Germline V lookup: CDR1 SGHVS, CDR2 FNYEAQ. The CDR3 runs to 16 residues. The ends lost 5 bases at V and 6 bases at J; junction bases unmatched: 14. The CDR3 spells CASSLGRAGGLGEQYF. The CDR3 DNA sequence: TGTGCCAGCAGCCTCGGTAGAGCGGGAGGCCTTGGCGAGCAGTACTTC.

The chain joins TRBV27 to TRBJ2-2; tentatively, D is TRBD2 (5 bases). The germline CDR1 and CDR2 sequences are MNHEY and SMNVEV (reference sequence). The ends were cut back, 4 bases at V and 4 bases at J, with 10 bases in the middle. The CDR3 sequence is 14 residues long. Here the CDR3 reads CASSSTRVTGELFF. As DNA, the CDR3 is TGTGCCAGCAGTTCCACTAGGGTCACCGGGGAGCTGTTTTTT.

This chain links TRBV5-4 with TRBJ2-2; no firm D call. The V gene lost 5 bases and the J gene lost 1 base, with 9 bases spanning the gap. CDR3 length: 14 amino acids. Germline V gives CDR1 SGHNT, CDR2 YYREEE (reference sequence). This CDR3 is CASSYGRNTGELFF. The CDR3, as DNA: TGTGCCAGCAGTTATGGACGGAACACCGGGGAGCTGTTTTTT.

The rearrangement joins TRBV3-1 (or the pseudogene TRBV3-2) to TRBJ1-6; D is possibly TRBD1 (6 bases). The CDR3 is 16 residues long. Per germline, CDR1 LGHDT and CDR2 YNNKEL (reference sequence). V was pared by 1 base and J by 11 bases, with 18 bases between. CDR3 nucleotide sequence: TGTGCCAGCAGCCAAGGAACAGGGAAGTATACTCCACCCCTCCACTTT. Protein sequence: CASSQGTGKYTPPLHF.

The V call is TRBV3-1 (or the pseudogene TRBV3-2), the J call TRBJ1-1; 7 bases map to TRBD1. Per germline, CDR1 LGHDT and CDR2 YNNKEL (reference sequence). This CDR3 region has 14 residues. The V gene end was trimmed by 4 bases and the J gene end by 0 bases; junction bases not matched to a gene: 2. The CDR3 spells CASSPDRVNTEAFF. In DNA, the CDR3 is TGTGCCAGCAGCCCCGACAGGGTGAACACTGAAGCTTTCTTT.

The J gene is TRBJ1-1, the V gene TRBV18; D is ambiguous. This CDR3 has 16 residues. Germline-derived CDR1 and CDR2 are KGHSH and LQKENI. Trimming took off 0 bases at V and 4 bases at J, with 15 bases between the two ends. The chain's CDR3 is CASSPPGGMVGTEAFF. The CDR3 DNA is TGTGCCAGCTCACCACCGGGTGGAATGGTCGGCACTGAAGCTTTCTTT. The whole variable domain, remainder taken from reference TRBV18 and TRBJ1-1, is NAGVMQNPRHLVRRRGQEARLRCSPMKGHSHVYWYRQLPEEGLKFMVYLQKENIIDESGMPKERFSAEFPKEGPSILRIQQVVRGDSAAYFCASSPPGGMVGTEAFFGQGTRLTVV.

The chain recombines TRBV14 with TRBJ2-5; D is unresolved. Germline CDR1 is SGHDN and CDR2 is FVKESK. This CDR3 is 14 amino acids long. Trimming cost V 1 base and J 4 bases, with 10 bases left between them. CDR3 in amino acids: CASSQVASGETQYF. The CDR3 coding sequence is TGTGCCAGCAGCCAAGTAGCTTCAGGAGAGACCCAGTACTTC.